The T cell receptor (beta chain) under discussion was sequenced for a study of OX40 agonist ivuxolimab in advanced cancers. On the study more broadly: The mean age was approximately 60 years, ranging from about 23 to 85, with 65% to 90% of participants male. Study-level results: Patients with a partial response at 0.1-3.0 mg/kg had among the lowest clonal expansion. Some patients who did not respond also had low normalized T-cell clonal expansion.

There are 13 residues in the CDR3. Looked up from germline, CDR1 is LGHNA and CDR2 is YNFKEQ. The ends were cut back, 4 bases at V and 6 bases at J, with 10 bases in the middle. Blood specimens came from baseline, cycle 4 day 1, and cycle 7 day 1. Some clones are missing from TCRdb's copy, which holds only in-frame ones; the method was immunoSEQ multiplex PCR. Of roughly 59,000 clones detected, more than 85% appear once; the ten largest clones hold around an eighth. With regard to this clone: Its matching antigen is unknown.

The rearrangement uses TRBV4-2 and TRBJ2-1; D call uncertain. Sequenced material: CD4+ or CD8+ T cells sorted from blood, taken in a trial of the OX40 agonist ivuxolimab. The TCR comes from an adult with an advanced solid tumor such as melanoma, head and neck, liver or kidney cancer. DNA for the CDR3: TGTGCCAGCAGCCCCAGTGTTTCCAATGAGCAGTTCTTC. Translated, it gives CASSPSVSNEQFF.